This T cell receptor beta chain was captured in a study of blood T cells in healthy people across ages. Then a second PCR, running about 6 to 12 cycles, was carried out with a sample-barcoded 5' primer and a J-beta primer mix. One entry per CDR3 protein results from TCRdb running MiXCR on the 5' RACE reads. The table records about 800,000 distinct CDR3 sequences, just under 25% of them present only once. The trim removed 7 bases at V and 6 bases at J, leaving 6 bases unmatched. Germline CDR1 is SQVTM and CDR2 is ANQGSEA. This CDR3 is built from 11 residues. The data also belong to a second study, concerning T cells of mothers and their children. As that study records: Barcodes and 2-4 random nucleotides were added by M1S in the second PCR. In each mother, TCR beta CDR3 reads exceeded 9.5 million; in each child, they numbered approximately 3 million.

Sequenced sample: blood. This receptor was obtained from a boy aged 10-17 years in good health. This chain uses TRBV29-1 with TRBJ2-7, with 7 bases that match TRBD1. The CDR3 nucleotides read TGCAGCGCCCTGACAGGGTCCGAGCAGTACTTC. This encodes CSALTGSEQYF.